Listed here are 3 T cell receptor beta chains from one sample, sequenced in a study of T cell repertoires in cytomegalovirus infection. TCRdb reprocessed the reads with MiXCR, giving one entry per CDR3 protein. Of about 68,000 distinct CDR3 sequences in the sample, approximately 22% are singletons; the top ten hold 60% to 80%. No antigen has been identified for these receptors. Sequencing was done on a sample of PBMCs, sequenced either directly or after in vitro stimulation (not recorded which). The receptors originated from a human donor in good health (CMV status not recorded). Some clones in this sample may be carry-over from other donors' samples.

At least ten counts were recorded for this clonotype. The V and J genes are TRBV5-5 and TRBJ1-2; the D is unclear. Between the trimmed V and J ends, which lost 2 bases and 10 bases, there was a span of 15 bases. The germline CDR1 and CDR2 sequences are SGHKS and YYEKEE (reference sequence). The CDR3 length is 13 residues. The CDR3 nucleotides read TGTGCCAGCAGCTTTCGTCAGTATTACGACTACACCTTC. Translated: CASSFRQYYDYTF.

This chain connects TRBV20-1 to TRBJ2-1, with TRBD2 identical over 9 bases. V shed 3 bases, J shed 7 bases, and the junction held 10 bases outside the gene matches. Germline V gene lookup returns CDR1 DFQATT and CDR2 SNEGSKA (reference sequence). CDR3 length: 15 residues. The CDR3 DNA sequence: TGCAGTGCTAGCCCCTCGGTAGCGGGAGTAAATGAGCAGTTCTTC. Residues: CSASPSVAGVNEQFF.

This clonotype turned up a few times. V gene TRBV6-5 combines with J gene TRBJ1-1, with D maybe TRBD1 (5 bases). The germline gives CDR1 MNHEY, CDR2 SVGAGI. The CDR3 length is 12 residues. V lost 5 bases and J lost 9, with 13 bases in between. The CDR3 nucleotides read TGTGCCAGCAGTAGTACGACAGCAAAAGCTTTCTTT. As protein: CASSSTTAKAFF.